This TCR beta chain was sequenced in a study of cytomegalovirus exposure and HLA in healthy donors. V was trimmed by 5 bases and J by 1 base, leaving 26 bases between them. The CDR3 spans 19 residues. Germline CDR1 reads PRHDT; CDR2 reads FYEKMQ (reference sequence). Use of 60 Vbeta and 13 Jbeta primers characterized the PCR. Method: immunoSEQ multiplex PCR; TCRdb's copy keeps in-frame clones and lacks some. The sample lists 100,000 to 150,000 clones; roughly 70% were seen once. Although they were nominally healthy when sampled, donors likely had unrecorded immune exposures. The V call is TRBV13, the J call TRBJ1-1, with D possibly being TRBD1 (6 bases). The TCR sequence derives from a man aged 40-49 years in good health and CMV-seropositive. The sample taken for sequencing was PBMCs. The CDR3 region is CASSLRPGTSTFWNTEAFF. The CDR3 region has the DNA TGTGCCAGCAGCCTCCGTCCCGGGACATCAACTTTTTGGAACACTGAAGCTTTCTTT.